This T cell receptor (beta chain) was identified during a study of T-cell reconstitution after alpha-beta-depleted transplantation in children. Study observations and caveats: One year after transplant, T-cell counts and diversity came mostly from newly produced T cells.

This sample's TCRbeta library carried unique molecular identifier barcodes. TCRdb called the PCR reads again in MiXCR, with one record for every CDR3 protein. This table holds about 400,000 distinct CDR3 sequences, about 17% found once. Remarks on this clonotype: The antigen is undetermined.

The sample was PBMCs, mostly from graft donor cells, taken 360 days after TCRalphabeta/CD19-depleted stem cell transplant. This receptor was identified in a boy in the first two years of life who had a stem cell transplant for Wiskott-Aldrich syndrome, so the T cells may come from the graft donor.

CDR3 sequence: CASSWTSGRGDTGELFF. Here the CDR3 DNA reads TGTGCCAGCAGCTGGACTAGCGGGAGGGGGGACACCGGGGAGCTGTTTTTT. V usage is TRBV7-2 and J usage is TRBJ2-2, with 15 bases identical to TRBD2. CDR1 and CDR2 from the germline V gene are SGHTA and FQGNSA. The CDR3 spans 17 residues. The junction had 3 bases not matched to a gene; V was cut back by 4 bases and J by 3 bases.